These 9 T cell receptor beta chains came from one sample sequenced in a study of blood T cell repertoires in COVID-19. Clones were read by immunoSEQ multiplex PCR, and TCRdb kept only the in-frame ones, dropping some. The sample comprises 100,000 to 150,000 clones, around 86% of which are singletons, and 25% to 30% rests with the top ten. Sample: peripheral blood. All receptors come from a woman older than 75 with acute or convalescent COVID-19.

The CDR3 spells CASRSGGAADTQYF. In nucleotides, the CDR3 is TGTGCCAGCAGGAGCGGGGGGGCTGCAGATACGCAGTATTTT. This chain connects TRBV4-2 to TRBJ2-3; 10 bases are a match to TRBD2. The CDR3 has 14 residues. Trimming removed 6 bases from V and 4 bases from J; junction bases left unmatched: 4. Looked up from germline, CDR1 is LGHNA and CDR2 is YNFKEQ.

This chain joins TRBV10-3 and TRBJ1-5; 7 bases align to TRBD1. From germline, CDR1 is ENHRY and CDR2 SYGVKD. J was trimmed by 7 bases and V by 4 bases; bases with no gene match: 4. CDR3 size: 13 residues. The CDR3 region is CAISAGDSQPQHF. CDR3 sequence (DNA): TGTGCCATCAGTGCAGGGGACAGCCAGCCCCAGCATTTT.

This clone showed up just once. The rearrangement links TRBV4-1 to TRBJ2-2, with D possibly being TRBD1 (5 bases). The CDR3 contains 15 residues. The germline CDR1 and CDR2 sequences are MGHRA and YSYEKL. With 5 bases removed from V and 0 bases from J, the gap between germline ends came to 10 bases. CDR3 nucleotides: TGCGCCAGCAGCTCCAGGGTCGCGAACACCGGGGAGCTGTTTTTT. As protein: CASSSRVANTGELFF.

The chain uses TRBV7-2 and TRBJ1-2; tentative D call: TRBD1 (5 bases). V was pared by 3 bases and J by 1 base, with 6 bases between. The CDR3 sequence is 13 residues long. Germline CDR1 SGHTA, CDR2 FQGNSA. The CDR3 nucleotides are TGTGCCAGCAGCTTGGGGGGTAACTATGGCTACACCTTC. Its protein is CASSLGGNYGYTF.

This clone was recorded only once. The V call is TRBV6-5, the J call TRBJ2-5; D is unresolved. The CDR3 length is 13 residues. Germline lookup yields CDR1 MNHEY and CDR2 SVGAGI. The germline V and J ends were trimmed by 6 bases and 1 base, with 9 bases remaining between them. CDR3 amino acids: CASSLSPQETQYF. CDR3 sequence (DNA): TGTGCCAGCAGCCTCTCTCCCCAAGAGACCCAGTACTTC.

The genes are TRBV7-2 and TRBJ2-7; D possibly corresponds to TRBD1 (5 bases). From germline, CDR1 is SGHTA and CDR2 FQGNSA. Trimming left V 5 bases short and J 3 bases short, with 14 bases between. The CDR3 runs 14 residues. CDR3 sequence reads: CASSPTTVSYEQYF. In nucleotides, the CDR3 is TGTGCCAGCAGCCCGACGACAGTCAGCTACGAGCAGTACTTC.

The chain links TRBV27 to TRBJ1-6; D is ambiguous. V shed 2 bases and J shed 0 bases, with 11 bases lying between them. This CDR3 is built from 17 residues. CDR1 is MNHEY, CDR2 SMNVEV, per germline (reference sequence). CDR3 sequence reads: CASSLRGQSSYNSPLHF. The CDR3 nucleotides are TGTGCCAGCAGTTTACGAGGGCAGAGCTCCTATAATTCACCCCTCCACTTT.

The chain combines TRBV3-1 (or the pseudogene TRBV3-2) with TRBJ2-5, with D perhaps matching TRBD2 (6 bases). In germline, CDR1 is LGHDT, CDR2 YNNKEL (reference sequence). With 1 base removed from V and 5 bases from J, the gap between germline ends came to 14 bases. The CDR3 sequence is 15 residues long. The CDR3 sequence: CASSQGGRGAETQYF. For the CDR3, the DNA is TGTGCCAGCAGCCAAGGAGGGCGGGGCGCCGAGACCCAGTACTTC.

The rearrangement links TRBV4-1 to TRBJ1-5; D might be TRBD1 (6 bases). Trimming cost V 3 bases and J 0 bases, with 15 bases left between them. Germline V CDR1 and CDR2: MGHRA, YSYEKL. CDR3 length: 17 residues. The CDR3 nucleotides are TGCGCCAGCAGCCATTGGGCGACAGGTATTAGCAATCAGCCCCAGCATTTT. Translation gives CASSHWATGISNQPQHF.